Listed below are T cell receptor beta chains from one sample, sequenced in a study of T-cell reconstitution after alpha-beta-depleted transplantation in children. TCRdb itself ran the PCR reads through MiXCR, one entry per CDR3 protein. The sample lists about 420,000 distinct CDR3 sequences, about 16% occurring once. The specimen comprised PBMCs, mostly from graft donor cells, sampled 360 days after TCRalphabeta/CD19-depleted stem cell transplant. These receptors all stem from a boy under two years old who had a stem cell transplant for Wiskott-Aldrich syndrome, so the T cells may come from the graft donor. CDR3s include the opening cysteine and the closing phenylalanine or tryptophan. The D gene is left open where the match is weak. Size is omitted from some rows. Given values are once, few, many or a class for expanded clones.

clone size: NA
D gene: TRBD2
V gene: TRBV5-6
CDR3 length: 18
J gene: TRBJ2-3
CDR3 DNA: TGTGCCAGCAGCTTGCTTGCGACTACTAGCGGGGCAACAGATACGCAGTATTTT
CDR3 protein: CASSLLATTSGATDTQYF

clone size: NA
D gene: TRBD2
V gene: TRBV7-2
CDR3 length: 16
J gene: TRBJ2-1
CDR3 DNA: TGTGCCAGCAGATCTACCGGGACTAGCGGGAGCAATGAGCAGTTCTTC
CDR3 protein: CASRSTGTSGSNEQFF

clone size: few
D gene: TRBD1
V gene: TRBV12-3/TRBV12-4
CDR3 length: 17
J gene: TRBJ2-7
CDR3 DNA: TGTGCCAGCACCAGGACAGGGAAGGGGGCAAGCTCCTACGAGCAGTACTTC
CDR3 protein: CASTRTGKGASSYEQYF

clone size: NA
D gene: TRBD1
V gene: TRBV10-3
CDR3 length: 13
J gene: TRBJ2-5
CDR3 DNA: TGTGCCATCAGCCCAGGACAGGGGGAGACCCAGTACTTC
CDR3 protein: CAISPGQGETQYF

clone size: NA
D gene: TRBD1
V gene: TRBV6-5
CDR3 length: 15
J gene: TRBJ2-5
CDR3 DNA: TGTGCCAGCAGCCGAAACGGACAGGGGGGGGAGACCCAGTACTTC
CDR3 protein: CASSRNGQGGETQYF

clone size: NA
D gene: NA
V gene: TRBV2
CDR3 length: 14
J gene: TRBJ2-7
CDR3 DNA: TGTGCCAGCAGTGATCGAACAGGCTCCTACGAGCAGTACTTC
CDR3 protein: CASSDRTGSYEQYF

clone size: few
D gene: NA
V gene: TRBV4-1
CDR3 length: 15
J gene: TRBJ1-5
CDR3 DNA: TGCGCCAGCAGCCAAGAGGTCGGTAGCAATCAGCCCCAGCATTTT
CDR3 protein: CASSQEVGSNQPQHF

clone size: many
D gene: TRBD1
V gene: TRBV12-3/TRBV12-4
CDR3 length: 15
J gene: TRBJ2-5
CDR3 DNA: TGTGCCAGCAGTTTGGGACAGGGGAGGCAAGAGACCCAGTACTTC
CDR3 protein: CASSLGQGRQETQYF

clone size: few
D gene: NA
V gene: TRBV10-3
CDR3 length: 16
J gene: TRBJ2-3
CDR3 DNA: TGTGCCATCAGTGAGTCGCAGGGGTTAGGCACAGATACGCAGTATTTT
CDR3 protein: CAISESQGLGTDTQYF

clone size: few
D gene: NA
V gene: TRBV9
CDR3 length: 14
J gene: TRBJ2-3
CDR3 DNA: TGTGCCAGCAGCGTAAGGGACGGACGAGATACGCAGTATTTT
CDR3 protein: CASSVRDGRDTQYF

clone size: few
D gene: NA
V gene: TRBV27
CDR3 length: 15
J gene: TRBJ2-7
CDR3 DNA: TGTGCCAGCAGTTTAAGGGACGGGAGCTCCTACGAGCAGTACTTC
CDR3 protein: CASSLRDGSSYEQYF

clone size: NA
D gene: TRBD1
V gene: TRBV11-2
CDR3 length: 16
J gene: TRBJ2-5
CDR3 DNA: TGTGCCAGCAGCCCCGGAGCAGGGGGCAGGTTAGAGACCCAGTACTTC
CDR3 protein: CASSPGAGGRLETQYF

clone size: NA
D gene: TRBD1
V gene: TRBV5-1
CDR3 length: 14
J gene: TRBJ1-4
CDR3 DNA: TGCGCCAGCAGCTCACAGGGGAGAAATGAAAAACTGTTTTTT
CDR3 protein: CASSSQGRNEKLFF

clone size: few
D gene: NA
V gene: TRBV5-6
CDR3 length: 15
J gene: TRBJ2-3
CDR3 DNA: TGTGCCAGCAGCTTGGTCCTTGATCCGGGGTGGACGCAGTATTTT
CDR3 protein: CASSLVLDPGWTQYF

clone size: many
D gene: TRBD2
V gene: TRBV5-1
CDR3 length: 16
J gene: TRBJ2-1
CDR3 DNA: TGCGCCAGCAGCTGGGGACTAGCGGGGGCCTACAATGAGCAGTTCTTC
CDR3 protein: CASSWGLAGAYNEQFF

clone size: few
D gene: TRBD2
V gene: TRBV2
CDR3 length: 18
J gene: TRBJ2-1
CDR3 DNA: TGTGCCAGCGGGGGACTAGGGAGGGGCAACTTCTCCTACAATGAGCAGTTCTTC
CDR3 protein: CASGGLGRGNFSYNEQFF

clone size: few
D gene: NA
V gene: TRBV20-1
CDR3 length: 14
J gene: TRBJ2-2
CDR3 DNA: TGCAGTGCTACTGAGGACTTCACCACCGGGGAGCTGTTTTTT
CDR3 protein: CSATEDFTTGELFF

clone size: NA
D gene: NA
V gene: TRBV2
CDR3 length: 10
J gene: TRBJ2-5
CDR3 DNA: TGTGCCAGCAGTAACAGGGTCCAGTACTTC
CDR3 protein: CASSNRVQYF

clone size: medium-sized
D gene: NA
V gene: TRBV3-1
CDR3 length: 13
J gene: TRBJ2-5
CDR3 DNA: TGTGCCAGCAACCACGTCGGACAAGAGACCCAGTACTTC
CDR3 protein: CASNHVGQETQYF

clone size: few
D gene: TRBD1
V gene: TRBV5-6
CDR3 length: 16
J gene: TRBJ1-5
CDR3 DNA: TGTGCCAGCAGCATTCACCGGGACAGATACAATCAGCCCCAGCATTTT
CDR3 protein: CASSIHRDRYNQPQHF

clone size: NA
D gene: NA
V gene: TRBV3-1
CDR3 length: 14
J gene: TRBJ2-5
CDR3 DNA: TGTGCCAGCAGCCAGCTTTCGGTCAGGCAGACCCAGTACTTC
CDR3 protein: CASSQLSVRQTQYF

clone size: few
D gene: TRBD2
V gene: TRBV5-1
CDR3 length: 15
J gene: TRBJ2-7
CDR3 DNA: TGCGCCAGCAGCTTTCTAGCGGGAAACTCTTGGGAGCAGTACTTC
CDR3 protein: CASSFLAGNSWEQYF

clone size: NA
D gene: TRBD1
V gene: TRBV5-1
CDR3 length: 14
J gene: TRBJ2-1
CDR3 DNA: TGCGCCAGCAGCTTGGAGTCGACAGGGGGGGAGCAGTTCTTC
CDR3 protein: CASSLESTGGEQFF

clone size: NA
D gene: TRBD1
V gene: TRBV29-1
CDR3 length: 13
J gene: TRBJ1-5
CDR3 DNA: TGCAGCGTCGCGACAGGGTTGTTTCAGCCCCAGCATTTT
CDR3 protein: CSVATGLFQPQHF

clone size: few
D gene: NA
V gene: TRBV12-3/TRBV12-4
CDR3 length: 14
J gene: TRBJ2-7
CDR3 DNA: TGTGCCAGCAGTCGCAGACACGTCAACTACGAGCAGTACTTC
CDR3 protein: CASSRRHVNYEQYF

clone size: once
D gene: NA
V gene: TRBV6-5
CDR3 length: 15
J gene: TRBJ2-3
CDR3 DNA: TGTGCCAGCAGTTTTTGGGGAAGATGGACAGATACGCAGTATTTT
CDR3 protein: CASSFWGRWTDTQYF

clone size: many
D gene: NA
V gene: TRBV12-3/TRBV12-4
CDR3 length: 11
J gene: TRBJ1-4
CDR3 DNA: TGTGCCAGCAGTTTGGGTGAAAAACTGTTTTTT
CDR3 protein: CASSLGEKLFF

clone size: NA
D gene: NA
V gene: TRBV28
CDR3 length: 16
J gene: TRBJ1-5
CDR3 DNA: TGTGCCAGCAGTCCCGCGGGGAGTTTTAGCAATCAGCCCCAGCATTTT
CDR3 protein: CASSPAGSFSNQPQHF

clone size: few
D gene: NA
V gene: TRBV9
CDR3 length: 15
J gene: TRBJ2-1
CDR3 DNA: TGTGCCAGCAGCGCGAGGGGGGGATCCTACAATGAGCAGTTCTTC
CDR3 protein: CASSARGGSYNEQFF

clone size: many
D gene: TRBD2
V gene: TRBV7-9
CDR3 length: 16
J gene: TRBJ2-1
CDR3 DNA: TGTGCCAGCAGCTTGGTGGGACTAGCGGAAAACAATGAGCAGTTCTTC
CDR3 protein: CASSLVGLAENNEQFF

clone size: few
D gene: TRBD2
V gene: TRBV4-3
CDR3 length: 14
J gene: TRBJ2-3
CDR3 DNA: TGCGCCAGCAGTTATAGCGGGAGGGCCCTTACGCAGTATTTT
CDR3 protein: CASSYSGRALTQYF

clone size: few
D gene: TRBD1
V gene: TRBV12-3/TRBV12-4
CDR3 length: 15
J gene: TRBJ1-2
CDR3 DNA: TGTGCCAGCAGTAACCCACAGGGGGCGTCGTATGGCTACACCTTC
CDR3 protein: CASSNPQGASYGYTF

clone size: many
D gene: TRBD1
V gene: TRBV7-9
CDR3 length: 14
J gene: TRBJ2-7
CDR3 DNA: TGTGCCAGCAACCCGGGACAGGGGGCTTACGAGCAGTACTTC
CDR3 protein: CASNPGQGAYEQYF

clone size: NA
D gene: NA
V gene: TRBV16
CDR3 length: 12
J gene: TRBJ1-1
CDR3 DNA: TGTGCCAGCAGCCAAAATGAGAATATGGCTTTCTTT
CDR3 protein: CASSQNENMAFF

clone size: NA
D gene: NA
V gene: TRBV10-3
CDR3 length: 16
J gene: TRBJ2-1
CDR3 DNA: TGTGCCATCAGTGAGTCGGGCGGGGAAACCGGGTTTGAGCAGTTCTTC
CDR3 protein: CAISESGGETGFEQFF

clone size: once
D gene: NA
V gene: TRBV5-1
CDR3 length: 14
J gene: TRBJ2-1
CDR3 DNA: TGCGCCAGTTCTCCCCGAGGGCTACACAATGAGCAGTTCTTC
CDR3 protein: CASSPRGLHNEQFF

clone size: NA
D gene: TRBD2
V gene: TRBV7-2
CDR3 length: 13
J gene: TRBJ2-1
CDR3 DNA: TGTGCCAGCAGCGACGGACTAGCGGGATTGTGGTTCTTC
CDR3 protein: CASSDGLAGLWFF

clone size: NA
D gene: TRBD1
V gene: TRBV7-9
CDR3 length: 15
J gene: TRBJ1-5
CDR3 DNA: TGTGCCAGCAGCCTTAAAGGGACAGGTGATCAGCCCCAGCATTTT
CDR3 protein: CASSLKGTGDQPQHF

clone size: many
D gene: NA
V gene: TRBV12-3/TRBV12-4
CDR3 length: 15
J gene: TRBJ2-7
CDR3 DNA: TGTGCCAGCAGTTTATTGGCAGGGTTTACCTACGAGCAGTACTTC
CDR3 protein: CASSLLAGFTYEQYF

clone size: NA
D gene: NA
V gene: TRBV9
CDR3 length: 14
J gene: TRBJ1-1
CDR3 DNA: TGTGCCAGCAGCGTAGCTACGCAGCCTACTGAAGCTTTCTTT
CDR3 protein: CASSVATQPTEAFF